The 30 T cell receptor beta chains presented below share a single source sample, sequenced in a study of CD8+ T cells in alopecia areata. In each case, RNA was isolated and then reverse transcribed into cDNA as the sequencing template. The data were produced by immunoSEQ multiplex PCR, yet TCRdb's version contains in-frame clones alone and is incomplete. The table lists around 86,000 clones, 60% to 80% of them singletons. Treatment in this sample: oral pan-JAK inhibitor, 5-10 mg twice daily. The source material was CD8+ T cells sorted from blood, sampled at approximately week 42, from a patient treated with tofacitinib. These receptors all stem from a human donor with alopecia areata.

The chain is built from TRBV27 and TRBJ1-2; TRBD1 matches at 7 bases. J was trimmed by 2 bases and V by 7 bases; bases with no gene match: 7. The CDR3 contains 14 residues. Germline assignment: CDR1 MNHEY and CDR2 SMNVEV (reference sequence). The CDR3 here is CASMGGGENYGYTF. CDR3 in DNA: TGTGCCAGCATGGGAGGGGGCGAAAACTATGGCTACACCTTC.

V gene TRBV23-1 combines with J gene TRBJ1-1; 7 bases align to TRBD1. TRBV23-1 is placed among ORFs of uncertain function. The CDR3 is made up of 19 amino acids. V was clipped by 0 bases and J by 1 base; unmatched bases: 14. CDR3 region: CASSQSGQSGSRGNTEAFF. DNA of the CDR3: TGCGCCAGCAGTCAATCGGGACAGTCGGGGAGTAGGGGGAACACTGAAGCTTTCTTT.

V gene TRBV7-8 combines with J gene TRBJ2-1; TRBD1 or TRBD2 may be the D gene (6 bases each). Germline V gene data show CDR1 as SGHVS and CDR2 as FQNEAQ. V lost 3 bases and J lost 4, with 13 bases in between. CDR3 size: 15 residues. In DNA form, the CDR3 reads TGTGCCAGCAGCTTGAGGGGGGTTGGGTACAATGAGCAGTTCTTC. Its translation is CASSLRGVGYNEQFF. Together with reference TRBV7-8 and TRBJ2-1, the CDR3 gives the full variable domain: GAGVSQSPRYKVAKRGQDVALRCDPISGHVSLFWYQQALGQGPEFLTYFQNEAQLDKSGLPSDRFFAERPEGSVSTLKIQRTQQEDSAVYLCASSLRGVGYNEQFFGPGTRLTVL.

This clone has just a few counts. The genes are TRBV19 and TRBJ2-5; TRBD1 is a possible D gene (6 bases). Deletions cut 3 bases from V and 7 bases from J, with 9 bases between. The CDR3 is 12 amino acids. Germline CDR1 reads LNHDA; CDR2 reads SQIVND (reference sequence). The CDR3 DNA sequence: TGTGCCAGTAGTATGGGGGCGGCGACCCAGTACTTC. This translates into CASSMGAATQYF.

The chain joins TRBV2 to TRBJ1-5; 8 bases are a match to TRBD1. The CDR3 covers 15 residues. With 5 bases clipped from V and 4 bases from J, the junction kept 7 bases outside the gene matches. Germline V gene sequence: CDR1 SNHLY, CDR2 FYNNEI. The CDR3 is CASSRQGSGNQPQHF. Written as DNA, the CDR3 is TGTGCCAGCAGTAGACAGGGGTCGGGGAATCAGCCCCAGCATTTT.

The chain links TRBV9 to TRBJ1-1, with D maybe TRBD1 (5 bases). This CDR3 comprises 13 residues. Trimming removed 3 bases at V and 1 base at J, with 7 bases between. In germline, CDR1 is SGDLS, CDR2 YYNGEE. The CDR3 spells CASSDGQNTEAFF. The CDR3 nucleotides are TGTGCCAGCAGCGACGGACAGAACACTGAAGCTTTCTTT.

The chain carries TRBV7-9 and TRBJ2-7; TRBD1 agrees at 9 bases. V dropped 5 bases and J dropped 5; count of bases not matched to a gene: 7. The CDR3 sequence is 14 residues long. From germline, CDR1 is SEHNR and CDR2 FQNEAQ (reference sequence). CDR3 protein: CASSPRDRAHEQYF. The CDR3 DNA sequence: TGTGCCAGCAGCCCCCGGGACAGGGCCCACGAGCAGTACTTC.

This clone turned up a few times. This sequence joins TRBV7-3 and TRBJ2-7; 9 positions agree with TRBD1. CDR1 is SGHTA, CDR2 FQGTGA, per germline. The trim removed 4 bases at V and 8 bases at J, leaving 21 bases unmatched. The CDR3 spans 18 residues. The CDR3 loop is CASSWDRDPTGEPTKQYF. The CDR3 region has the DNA TGTGCCAGCAGCTGGGACAGGGACCCCACCGGTGAACCTACGAAGCAGTACTTC.

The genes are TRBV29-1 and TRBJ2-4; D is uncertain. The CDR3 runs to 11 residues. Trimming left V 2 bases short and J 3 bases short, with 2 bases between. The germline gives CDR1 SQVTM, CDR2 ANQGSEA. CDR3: CSVESKNIQYF. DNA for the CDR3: TGCAGCGTTGAAAGCAAAAACATTCAGTACTTC.

In nucleotides, the CDR3 is TGCGCCAGCAGCCGGGACACCAACTATGGCTACACCTTC. Residues: CASSRDTNYGYTF. The rearrangement uses TRBV5-1 and TRBJ1-2; possible D gene TRBD1, 6 bases. Between the trimmed V and J ends, which lost 4 bases and 2 bases, there was a span of 9 bases. The CDR3 length is 13 residues. Germline-derived CDR1 and CDR2 are SGHRS and YFSETQ.

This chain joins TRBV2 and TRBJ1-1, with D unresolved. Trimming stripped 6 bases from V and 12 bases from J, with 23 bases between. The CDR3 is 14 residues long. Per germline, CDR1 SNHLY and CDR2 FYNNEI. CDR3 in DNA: TGTGCCAGCAGGAAACTACAATTGAGAAGAGTGACTTTCTTT. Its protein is CASRKLQLRRVTFF.

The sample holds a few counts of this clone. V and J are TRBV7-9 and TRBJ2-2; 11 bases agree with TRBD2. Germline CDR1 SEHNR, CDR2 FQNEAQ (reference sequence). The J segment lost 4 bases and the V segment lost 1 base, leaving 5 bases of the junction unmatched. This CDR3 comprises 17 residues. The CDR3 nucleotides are TGTGCCAGCAGCTTAGTGGTGGGACTAGCGGCCACCGGGGAGCTGTTTTTT. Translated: CASSLVVGLAATGELFF.

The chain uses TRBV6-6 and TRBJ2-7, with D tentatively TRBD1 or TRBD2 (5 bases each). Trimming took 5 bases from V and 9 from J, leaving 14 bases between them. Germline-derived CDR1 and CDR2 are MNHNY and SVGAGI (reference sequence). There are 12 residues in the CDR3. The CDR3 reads CASSDRDGGQYF. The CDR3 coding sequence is TGTGCCAGCAGTGACCGAGATGGGGGGCAGTACTTC.

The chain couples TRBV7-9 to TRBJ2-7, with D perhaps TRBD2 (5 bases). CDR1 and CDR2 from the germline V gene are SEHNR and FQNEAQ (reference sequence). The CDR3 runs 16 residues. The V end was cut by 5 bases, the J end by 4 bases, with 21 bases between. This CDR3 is CASSLEAGRPPYEQYF. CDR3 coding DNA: TGTGCCAGCAGCCTCGAGGCGGGCCGACCACCTTACGAGCAGTACTTC.

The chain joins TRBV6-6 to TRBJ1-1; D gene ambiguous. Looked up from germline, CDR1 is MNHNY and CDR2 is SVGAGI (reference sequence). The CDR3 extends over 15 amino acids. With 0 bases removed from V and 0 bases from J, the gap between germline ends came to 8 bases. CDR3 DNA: TGTGCCAGCAGTTACTCGGGTCACCTGAACACTGAAGCTTTCTTT. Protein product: CASSYSGHLNTEAFF.

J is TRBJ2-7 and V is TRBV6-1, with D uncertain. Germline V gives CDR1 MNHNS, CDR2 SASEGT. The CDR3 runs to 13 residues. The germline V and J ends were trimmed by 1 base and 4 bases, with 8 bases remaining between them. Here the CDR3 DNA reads TGTGCCAGCAGTGAAGGGACGGAGTACGAGCAGTACTTC. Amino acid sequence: CASSEGTEYEQYF.

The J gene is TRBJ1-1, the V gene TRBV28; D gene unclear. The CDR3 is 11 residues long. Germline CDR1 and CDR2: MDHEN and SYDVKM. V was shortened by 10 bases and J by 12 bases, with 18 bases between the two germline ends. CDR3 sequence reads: CATGLGEGTFF. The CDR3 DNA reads TGTGCCACAGGCCTTGGCGAGGGAACTTTCTTT.

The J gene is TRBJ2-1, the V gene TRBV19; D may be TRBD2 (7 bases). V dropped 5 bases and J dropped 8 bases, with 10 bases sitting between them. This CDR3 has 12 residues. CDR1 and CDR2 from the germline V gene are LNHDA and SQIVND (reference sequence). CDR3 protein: CASSPGGHEQFF. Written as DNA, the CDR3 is TGTGCCAGTAGTCCCGGGGGGCATGAGCAGTTCTTC.

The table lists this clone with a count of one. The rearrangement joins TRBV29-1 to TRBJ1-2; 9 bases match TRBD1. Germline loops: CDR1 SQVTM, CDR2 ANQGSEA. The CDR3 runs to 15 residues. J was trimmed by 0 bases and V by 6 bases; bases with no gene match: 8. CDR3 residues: CSVLDRGEANYGYTF. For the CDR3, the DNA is TGCAGCGTATTGGACAGGGGTGAAGCTAACTATGGCTACACCTTC.

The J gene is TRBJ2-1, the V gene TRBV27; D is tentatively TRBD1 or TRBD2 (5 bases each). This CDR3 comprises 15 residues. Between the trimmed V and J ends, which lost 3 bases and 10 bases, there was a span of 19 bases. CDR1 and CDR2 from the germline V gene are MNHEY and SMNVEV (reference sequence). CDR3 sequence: CASSFEGSKVYEQFF. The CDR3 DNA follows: TGTGCCAGCAGTTTTGAGGGGAGCAAAGTATACGAGCAGTTCTTC.

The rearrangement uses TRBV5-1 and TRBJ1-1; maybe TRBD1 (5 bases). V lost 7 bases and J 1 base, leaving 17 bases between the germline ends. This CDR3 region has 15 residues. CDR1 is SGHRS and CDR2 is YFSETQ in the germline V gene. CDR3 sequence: CASRTGTGGNTEAFF. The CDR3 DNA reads TGCGCCAGCCGAACTGGGACCGGAGGGAACACTGAAGCTTTCTTT.

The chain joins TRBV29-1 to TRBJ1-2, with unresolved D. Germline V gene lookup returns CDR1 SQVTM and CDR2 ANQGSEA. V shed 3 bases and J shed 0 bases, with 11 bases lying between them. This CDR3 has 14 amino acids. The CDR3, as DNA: TGCAGCGTTGAGCAACAAACCGCTAACTATGGCTACACCTTC. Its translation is CSVEQQTANYGYTF.

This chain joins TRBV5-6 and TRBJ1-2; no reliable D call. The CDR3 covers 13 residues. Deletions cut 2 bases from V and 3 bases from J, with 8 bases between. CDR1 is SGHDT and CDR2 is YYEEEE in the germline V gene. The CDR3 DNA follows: TGTGCCAGCAGCTTAGGAGAGCACTATGGCTACACCTTC. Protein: CASSLGEHYGYTF.

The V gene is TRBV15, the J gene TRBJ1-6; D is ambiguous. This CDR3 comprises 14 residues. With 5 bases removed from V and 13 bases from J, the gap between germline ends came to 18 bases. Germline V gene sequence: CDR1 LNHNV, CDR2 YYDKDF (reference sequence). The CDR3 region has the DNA TGTGCCACCAGCTTAACCGAAGGAGAGTCGCCCCTCCACTTT. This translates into CATSLTEGESPLHF. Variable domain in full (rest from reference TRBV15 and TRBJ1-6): DAMVIQNPRYQVTQFGKPVTLSCSQTLNHNVMYWYQQKSSQAPKLLFHYYDKDFNNEADTPDNFQSRRPNTSFCFLDIRSPGLGDTAMYLCATSLTEGESPLHFGNGTRLTVT.

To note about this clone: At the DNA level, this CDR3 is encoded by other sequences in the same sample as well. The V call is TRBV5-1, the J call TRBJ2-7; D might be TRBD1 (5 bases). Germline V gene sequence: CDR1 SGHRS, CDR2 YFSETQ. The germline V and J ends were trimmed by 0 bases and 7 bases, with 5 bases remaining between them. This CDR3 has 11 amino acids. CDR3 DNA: TGCGCCAGCAGCTTGGACAGGGAGCAGTACTTC. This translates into CASSLDREQYF. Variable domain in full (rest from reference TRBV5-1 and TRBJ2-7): KAGVTQTPRYLIKTRGQQVTLSCSPISGHRSVSWYQQTPGQGLQFLFEYFSETQRNKGNFPGRFSGRQFSNSRSEMNVSTLELGDSALYLCASSLDREQYFGPGTRLTVT.

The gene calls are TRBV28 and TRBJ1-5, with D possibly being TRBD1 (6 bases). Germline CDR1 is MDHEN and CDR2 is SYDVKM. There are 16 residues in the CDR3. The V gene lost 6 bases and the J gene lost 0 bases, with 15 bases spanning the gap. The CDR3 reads CASRVTGPYSNQPQHF. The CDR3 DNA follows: TGTGCCAGCAGGGTTACAGGGCCCTATAGCAATCAGCCCCAGCATTTT.

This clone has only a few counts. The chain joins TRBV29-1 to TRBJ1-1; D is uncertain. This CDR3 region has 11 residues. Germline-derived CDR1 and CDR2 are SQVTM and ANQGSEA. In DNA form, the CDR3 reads TGCAGTTCTTGGGGTGGGTCTGAAGCTTTCTTT. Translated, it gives CSSWGGSEAFF.

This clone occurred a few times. The CDR3 region has the DNA TGCGCCAGCAGTCAATTAAGGTTCGGACAGACCATCTATAGCAATCAGCCCCAGCATTTT. Residues: CASSQLRFGQTIYSNQPQHF. The chain combines TRBV23-1 with TRBJ1-5, with D perhaps TRBD1 (6 bases). TRBV23-1 is marked as an open reading frame, function uncertain. The germline V and J ends were trimmed by 1 base and 0 bases, with 22 bases remaining between them. The CDR3 runs 20 residues.

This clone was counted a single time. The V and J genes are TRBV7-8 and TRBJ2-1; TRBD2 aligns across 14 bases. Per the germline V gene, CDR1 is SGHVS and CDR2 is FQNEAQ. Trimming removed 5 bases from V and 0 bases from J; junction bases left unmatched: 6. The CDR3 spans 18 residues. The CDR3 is CASSLGLAGGSSYNEQFF. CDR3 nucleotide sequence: TGTGCCAGCAGCCTCGGACTAGCGGGGGGTAGCTCCTACAATGAGCAGTTCTTC.

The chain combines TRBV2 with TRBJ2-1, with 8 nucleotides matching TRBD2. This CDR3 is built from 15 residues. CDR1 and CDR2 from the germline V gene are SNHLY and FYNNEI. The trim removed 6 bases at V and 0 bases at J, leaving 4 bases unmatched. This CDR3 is CASRASGSSYNEQFF. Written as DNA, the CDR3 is TGTGCCAGCAGGGCCAGCGGGAGCTCCTACAATGAGCAGTTCTTC. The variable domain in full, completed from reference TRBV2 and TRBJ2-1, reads EPEVTQTPSHQVTQMGQEVILRCVPISNHLYFYWYRQILGQKVEFLVSFYNNEISEKSEIFDDQFSVERPDGSNFTLKIRSTKLEDSAMYFCASRASGSSYNEQFFGPGTRLTVL.